Below are 6 T cell receptor beta chains sequenced from a single sample in a study of blood T cell repertoires in COVID-19. The method was immunoSEQ multiplex PCR; TCRdb's version includes in-frame clones alone and lacks a portion of them. The profile covers 250,000 to 400,000 clones, with approximately 88% appearing a single time and 1.5% to 2% taken by the ten largest. Sequencing was done on a sample of peripheral blood. The receptors come from a woman in her 30s with COVID-19, enrolled during active disease.

The gene calls are TRBV28 and TRBJ1-1; tentatively, D is TRBD1 (6 bases). This CDR3 is built from 15 residues. V lost 5 bases and J 7 bases, leaving 20 bases between the germline ends. Germline V gene data show CDR1 as MDHEN and CDR2 as SYDVKM. CDR3 in DNA: TGTGCCAGCAGTCCTCCGGCGGGGGCGGGAGGTGAAGCTTTCTTT. This encodes CASSPPAGAGGEAFF.

The chain couples TRBV11-3 to TRBJ1-3; TRBD1 agrees at 7 bases. Germline lookup yields CDR1 SGHNT and CDR2 YENEEA. The junction had 11 bases not matched to a gene; V was cut back by 3 bases and J by 0 bases. The CDR3 extends over 18 amino acids. The CDR3 DNA sequence: TGTGCCAGCAGCTTGACTGGTTTGGGACAGAGCTCTGGAAACACCATATATTTT. Amino acid sequence: CASSLTGLGQSSGNTIYF.

The chain combines TRBV2 with TRBJ1-1, with D unclear. The germline CDR1 and CDR2 sequences are SNHLY and FYNNEI. This CDR3 has 14 amino acids. Trimming removed 4 bases from V and 5 bases from J, with 14 bases in between. CDR3: CASSALPEGTEAFF. The CDR3 region has the DNA TGTGCCAGCAGTGCCTTACCTGAGGGAACTGAAGCTTTCTTT.

This chain links TRBV2 with TRBJ2-5; weak D call: TRBD1 (6 bases). Germline CDR1 and CDR2: SNHLY and FYNNEI. The CDR3 covers 11 residues. V dropped 10 bases and J dropped 5 bases, with 11 bases sitting between them. The chain's CDR3 is CATYREETQYF. In DNA form, the CDR3 reads TGTGCCACCTACAGGGAGGAGACCCAGTACTTC.

About this clone itself: Other DNA sequences of this sample code for an identical CDR3. The V and J genes are TRBV19 and TRBJ1-5; 10 bases fit TRBD1. The J segment lost 4 bases and the V segment lost 6 bases, leaving 6 bases of the junction unmatched. The CDR3 covers 15 residues. Germline-derived CDR1 and CDR2 are LNHDA and SQIVND (reference sequence). The CDR3 protein is CASSIDRGRNQPQHF. CDR3 in DNA: TGTGCCAGTAGCATCGACAGGGGGCGTAATCAGCCCCAGCATTTT. Based on the CDR3 plus reference TRBV19 and TRBJ1-5, the full variable domain is DGGITQSPKYLFRKEGQNVTLSCEQNLNHDAMYWYRQDPGQGLRLIYYSQIVNDFQKGDIAEGYSVSREKKESFPLTVTSAQKNPTAFYLCASSIDRGRNQPQHFGDGTRLSIL.

With respect to this clone: Other DNA sequences in this sample translate to the same CDR3. J is TRBJ1-2 and V is TRBV2, with D perhaps matching TRBD1 (5 bases). The V and J ends lost 6 bases and 2 bases respectively, with 10 bases between them. The CDR3 extends over 13 amino acids. Per germline, CDR1 SNHLY and CDR2 FYNNEI. CDR3 DNA: TGTGCCAGCAGCGAGGAGGGGAACTATGGCTACACCTTC. Encoded protein: CASSEEGNYGYTF.